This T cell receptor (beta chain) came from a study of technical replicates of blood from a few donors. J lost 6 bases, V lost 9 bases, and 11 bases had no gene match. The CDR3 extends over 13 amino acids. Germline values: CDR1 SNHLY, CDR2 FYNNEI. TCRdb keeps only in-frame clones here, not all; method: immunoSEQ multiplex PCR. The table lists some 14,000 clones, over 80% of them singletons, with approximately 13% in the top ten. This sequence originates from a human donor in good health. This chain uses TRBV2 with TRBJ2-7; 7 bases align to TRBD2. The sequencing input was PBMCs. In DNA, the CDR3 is TGTGCCAGTGGAAAACGGGGACTACTCGAGCAGTACTTC. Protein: CASGKRGLLEQYF.